The 22 T cell receptor beta chains listed next were all sequenced from one sample in a study of patients and donors after allogeneic stem cell transplantation. Via MiXCR, TCRdb re-called the RT-PCR reads, giving one row per CDR3 protein. The data contain tens of thousands of distinct CDR3 sequences, about 48% of them singletons. The material sequenced was blood, either unsorted or a sorted T cell fraction (not recorded which). All receptors derive from a human donor who was either an allogeneic HSCT recipient or a stem cell or donor lymphocyte infusion donor (not recorded which). It is not recorded whose cells these are; they may come from a transplant donor.

The rearrangement uses TRBV4-2 and TRBJ1-2; D may be TRBD1 (5 bases). The CDR3 contains 12 residues. The V end lost 0 bases, the J end lost 8 bases, and 7 bases lay between the germline ends. Germline lookup yields CDR1 LGHNA and CDR2 YNFKEQ. The chain's CDR3 is CASSQDRAGYTF. In nucleotides, the CDR3 is TGTGCCAGCAGCCAAGACAGGGCCGGCTACACCTTC.

The chain uses TRBV5-1 and TRBJ1-1; 10 bases align to TRBD1. Germline V lookup: CDR1 SGHRS, CDR2 YFSETQ. CDR3 length: 14 residues. Losses at the gene ends were 4 bases for V and 11 bases for J; bases not matched to a gene: 11. The CDR3 sequence is CASSPLLDRGSAFF. Written as DNA, the CDR3 is TGCGCCAGCAGCCCGCTCCTGGACAGGGGGTCGGCTTTCTTT.

Only a few counts were recorded for this clonotype. The chain joins TRBV5-1 to TRBJ1-6; tentatively, D is TRBD1 (5 bases). The germline CDR1 and CDR2 sequences are SGHRS and YFSETQ. V gave up 7 bases and J gave up 9 bases, with 17 bases separating them. The length of the CDR3 is 14 residues. In nucleotides, the CDR3 is TGCGCCAGCGCCCCGACAGTCCGAGCTTCACCCCTCCACTTT. Translated: CASAPTVRASPLHF.

The V and J genes are TRBV27 and TRBJ2-5, with 7 bases lining up with TRBD1. The germline CDR1 and CDR2 sequences are MNHEY and SMNVEV (reference sequence). The CDR3 length is 13 residues. V shed 6 bases, J shed 1 base, and the junction held 2 bases outside the gene matches. The CDR3 bases are TGTGCCAGCAGCACAGGGGTCCAAGAGACCCAGTACTTC. It is translated as CASSTGVQETQYF.

In its sample, this clonotype was seen a few times. V gene TRBV6-6 combines with J gene TRBJ1-5; D gene ambiguous. Germline assignment: CDR1 MNHNY and CDR2 SVGAGI (reference sequence). The V end lost 10 bases, the J end lost 0 bases, and 10 bases lay between the germline ends. The CDR3 loop spans 13 amino acids. The CDR3 loop is CATAANSNQPQHF. In DNA form, the CDR3 reads TGTGCCACCGCTGCGAATAGCAATCAGCCCCAGCATTTT.

This clonotype appeared a few times. The V call is TRBV27, the J call TRBJ1-1; D gene ambiguous. Trimming shortened V by 3 bases and J by 1 base, and 9 bases separated the two germline ends. The V gene's germline CDR1 is MNHEY and CDR2 SMNVEV (reference sequence). There are 14 residues in the CDR3. CDR3 nucleotide sequence: TGTGCCAGCAGTTTTATCAGCCAGAACACTGAAGCTTTCTTT. This sequence encodes CASSFISQNTEAFF.

The chain has TRBV28 and TRBJ1-1; D may be TRBD1 (5 bases). The CDR3 length is 12 residues. V gave up 11 bases and J gave up 3 bases, with 13 bases separating them. Germline lookup yields CDR1 MDHEN and CDR2 SYDVKM. DNA of the CDR3: TGTGCCGGTTCCGGGACGGACACTGAAGCTTTCTTT. Protein product: CAGSGTDTEAFF.

This chain links TRBV20-1 with TRBJ1-1; D is perhaps TRBD1 (6 bases). This CDR3 comprises 14 residues. Germline V gene sequence: CDR1 DFQATT, CDR2 SNEGSKA (reference sequence). Trimming removed 6 bases at V and 0 bases at J, with 14 bases between. The CDR3 reads CSASRGAMNTEAFF. CDR3 nucleotide sequence: TGCAGTGCCAGCAGGGGCGCTATGAACACTGAAGCTTTCTTT.

The chain is built from TRBV4-3 and TRBJ1-2; perhaps TRBD1 as D (5 bases). The V gene lost 4 bases and the J gene lost 10 bases, with 16 bases spanning the gap. Looked up from germline, CDR1 is LGHNA and CDR2 is YSLEER. The CDR3 has 13 residues. This chain's CDR3 is CASSLEYDSLYTF. CDR3 DNA sequence: TGCGCCAGCAGCCTCGAGTATGACAGCCTCTACACCTTC.

V usage is TRBV12-3 or TRBV12-4 and J usage is TRBJ1-5, with TRBD1 matching 8 bases. This CDR3 region has 16 residues. V lost 3 bases, J lost 4 bases, and 8 bases stayed unmatched. CDR3 sequence: CASSLGGQGNNQPQHF. The CDR3 nucleotides read TGTGCCAGCAGTTTGGGTGGACAGGGTAATAATCAGCCCCAGCATTTT.

This clonotype has a handful of counts. The V and J genes are TRBV20-1 and TRBJ1-1; 10 positions match TRBD1. The junction had 17 bases not matched to a gene; V was cut back by 5 bases and J by 5 bases. This CDR3 contains 17 residues. Germline V gives CDR1 DFQATT, CDR2 SNEGSKA (reference sequence). The CDR3 DNA follows: TGCAGTGCTGGCCCCTTCGACAGGGGGCTTGTGGAGACTGAAGCTTTCTTT. It specifies CSAGPFDRGLVETEAFF.

V gene TRBV12-3 or TRBV12-4 combines with J gene TRBJ1-6, with D tentatively TRBD1 (6 bases). The CDR3 loop spans 12 amino acids. V was pared by 5 bases and J by 9 bases, with 8 bases between. CDR3 DNA sequence: TGTGCCAGCAGTCAAGGGGGTTCACCCCTCCACTTT. It specifies CASSQGGSPLHF.

This chain links TRBV6-2 or TRBV6-3 with TRBJ1-5; 8 nucleotides line up with TRBD1. CDR3 length: 16 amino acids. Looked up from germline, CDR1 is MNHEY and CDR2 is SVGEGT. V trimming: 6 bases; J trimming: 0 bases; junction bases outside the gene matches: 7. The CDR3 DNA is TGTGCCAGCAGGACCCAGGGGGCTCATAGCAATCAGCCCCAGCATTTT. Protein sequence: CASRTQGAHSNQPQHF.

The chain uses TRBV20-1 and TRBJ1-1; the D gene is possibly TRBD1 (5 bases). Deletions cut 5 bases from V and 6 bases from J, with 16 bases between. The CDR3 runs to 13 residues. Per germline, CDR1 DFQATT and CDR2 SNEGSKA (reference sequence). CDR3 DNA sequence: TGCAGTGCTCGTATAAGGGGATACGCTGAAGCTTTCTTT. It codes for CSARIRGYAEAFF.

This clonotype was recorded a few times. This rearrangement joins TRBV7-8 to TRBJ1-2; D is possibly TRBD1 (6 bases). Germline lookup yields CDR1 SGHVS and CDR2 FQNEAQ. The CDR3 sequence is 14 residues long. Between the trimmed V and J ends, which lost 2 bases and 5 bases, there was a span of 12 bases. CDR3 in amino acids: CASSLNRAGYGYTF. As DNA, the CDR3 is TGTGCCAGCAGCTTAAACAGGGCCGGGTATGGCTACACCTTC.

This clonotype has a count of ten or more. The rearrangement links TRBV10-3 to TRBJ1-1; TRBD1 matches 7 bases. The trim removed 11 bases at V and 2 bases at J, leaving 8 bases unmatched. Looked up from germline, CDR1 is ENHRY and CDR2 is SYGVKD. The CDR3 consists of 13 residues. The CDR3 here is CASHRGENTEAFF. DNA for the CDR3: TGTGCCTCTCACAGGGGCGAAAACACTGAAGCTTTCTTT.

CDR3 region: CASSLYPVQQNYSNQPQHF. CDR3 nucleotides: TGTGCCAGCAGCCTCTATCCGGTACAGCAGAACTATAGCAATCAGCCCCAGCATTTT. The rearrangement joins TRBV7-6 to TRBJ1-5; D unresolved. Germline CDR1 and CDR2: SGHVS and FNYEAQ. V was shortened by 5 bases and J by 0 bases, with 23 bases between the two germline ends. CDR3 length: 19 amino acids.

Only a few counts were recorded for this clonotype. The DNA for the CDR3 is TGCGCCAGCAGGCGACAGGGTGGAGAGACCCAGTACTTC. It codes for CASRRQGGETQYF. This chain joins TRBV10-2 and TRBJ2-5; 7 bases fit TRBD1. The CDR3 consists of 13 residues. V trimming: 6 bases; J trimming: 4 bases; junction bases outside the gene matches: 5. Germline V gene sequence: CDR1 WSHSY, CDR2 SAAADI.

The rearrangement uses TRBV28 and TRBJ2-7, with 8 bases aligning to TRBD1. Germline V gene lookup returns CDR1 MDHEN and CDR2 SYDVKM. The CDR3 totals 13 residues. The J segment lost 5 bases and the V segment lost 5 bases, leaving 5 bases of the junction unmatched. CDR3 bases: TGTGCCAGCAGTCAATGGACAGGGCACGAGCAGTACTTC. Translated, it gives CASSQWTGHEQYF.

This clonotype has just one count. The rearrangement links TRBV23-1 to TRBJ1-4; D is ambiguous. TRBV23-1 is sorted into the ORF group, with uncertain function. V was clipped by 7 bases and J by 8 bases, with 8 bases between them. CDR3 length equals 11 residues. The chain's CDR3 is CASIIDEKLFF. CDR3 sequence (DNA): TGCGCCAGCATTATAGACGAAAAACTGTTTTTT.

The genes are TRBV5-1 and TRBJ2-7; 9 bases are a match to TRBD1. The CDR3 has 15 amino acids. With V trimmed by 0 bases and J by 5 bases, 6 bases remained unmatched. The germline CDR1 and CDR2 sequences are SGHRS and YFSETQ. CDR3 protein: CASSLEDRGLDEQYF. The CDR3 nucleotides are TGCGCCAGCAGCTTGGAGGACAGGGGCTTGGACGAGCAGTACTTC.

V gene TRBV29-1 combines with J gene TRBJ2-1, with TRBD2 matching over 7 bases. The CDR3 extends over 14 amino acids. Germline trimming cut 6 bases from V and 6 bases from J; bases unmatched to any gene: 11. Germline assignment: CDR1 SQVTM and CDR2 ANQGSEA. This CDR3 reads CSVGGTSSSNEQFF. The CDR3 bases are TGCAGCGTGGGGGGGACCTCTTCTAGCAATGAGCAGTTCTTC.